This T cell receptor (beta chain) was captured by sequencing in a study of cytomegalovirus exposure and HLA in healthy donors. Study-level findings and limits: TCR beta V- and J-gene trimming, according to a later analysis, was linked to a missense DCLRE1C variant.

Primers included in the PCR were 60 Vbeta and 13 Jbeta primers. Some clones are missing from TCRdb's copy, which holds only in-frame ones; the method was immunoSEQ multiplex PCR. Seen here are 100,000 to 150,000 clones, about 80% observed once, and the top ten hold about 2.9%. Points on this clone: The antigen is undetermined.

The CDR3 is made up of 18 amino acids. Sample: PBMCs. The rearrangement uses TRBV1 and TRBJ2-3; no DNA check was done on the table's D call, TRBD2. TRBV1 is classified as a pseudogene. This receptor was taken from a boy aged 2 to 10 in good health and CMV-seronegative. The DNA of the CDR3 is TGCACCAGCAGCCAAGGGACTAGCGGGGGCCACTACACAGATACGCAGTATTTT. This sequence encodes CTSSQGTSGGHYTDTQYF.